Following are 6 T cell receptor beta chains from one sample sequenced in a study of T-cell memory formation after mild COVID-19. Each CDR3 protein is one row after TCRdb ran MiXCR on the 5' RACE reads. The data show hundreds of thousands of distinct CDR3 sequences, about a sixth seen once. Material: PBMCs or a T cell subset sorted from them (not recorded which). The source is a man younger than 30 who had mild COVID-19 (a few samples of this study predate the infection). Cell type and time point are not known.

The genes are TRBV28 and TRBJ2-1; 10 nucleotides agree with TRBD2. From germline, CDR1 is MDHEN and CDR2 SYDVKM. The CDR3 consists of 15 residues. V lost 6 bases and J lost 9; bases outside the gene matches: 11. CDR3 bases: TGTGCCAGCAGCCTGAATAGCGGGGGGCACGGTGAGCAGTTCTTC. Amino acid sequence: CASSLNSGGHGEQFF.

This clonotype has more than one count but fewer than ten. The CDR3 region is CASSPDRGWETTEAFF. The CDR3 DNA sequence: TGTGCCAGCAGCCCCGACAGGGGATGGGAAACCACTGAAGCTTTCTTT. J is TRBJ1-1 and V is TRBV7-9; 8 bases line up with TRBD1. The germline CDR1 and CDR2 sequences are SEHNR and FQNEAQ (reference sequence). The length of the CDR3 is 16 residues. Germline trimming cut 5 bases from V and 4 bases from J; bases unmatched to any gene: 12.

V gene TRBV5-6 combines with J gene TRBJ1-3; TRBD1 might be the D (6 bases). In germline, CDR1 is SGHDT, CDR2 YYEEEE. This CDR3 comprises 15 residues. Trimming stripped 3 bases from V and 3 bases from J, with 13 bases between. CDR3 DNA: TGTGCCAGCAGCTGGGACCGGACAGTTGGAAACACCATATATTTT. Translated, it gives CASSWDRTVGNTIYF.

This chain joins TRBV12-3 or TRBV12-4 and TRBJ2-1, with D unresolved. This CDR3 region has 12 residues. V lost 11 bases and J lost 10, with 18 bases in between. The CDR3 sequence is CAGKAVLGEQFF. The CDR3 DNA sequence: TGTGCCGGCAAGGCGGTGCTTGGGGAGCAGTTCTTC.

Only a few counts were recorded for this clonotype. This rearrangement joins TRBV12-3 or TRBV12-4 to TRBJ1-1; 10 nucleotides match TRBD1. CDR3 size: 15 residues. V trimming: 8 bases; J trimming: 4 bases; junction bases outside the gene matches: 10. CDR3 amino acids: CASPPRGQGSTEAFF. As DNA, the CDR3 is TGTGCCAGCCCACCCCGGGGACAGGGGAGCACTGAAGCTTTCTTT.

This clonotype was observed a few times. V is TRBV20-1 and J is TRBJ2-3, with TRBD2 matching over 11 bases. Germline-derived CDR1 and CDR2 are DFQATT and SNEGSKA (reference sequence). The ends lost 0 bases at V and 6 bases at J; junction bases unmatched: 5. The CDR3 totals 15 residues. The CDR3 protein is CSARDRLAGGDTQYF. Written as DNA, the CDR3 is TGCAGTGCTAGAGATCGGCTAGCGGGGGGTGATACGCAGTATTTT.